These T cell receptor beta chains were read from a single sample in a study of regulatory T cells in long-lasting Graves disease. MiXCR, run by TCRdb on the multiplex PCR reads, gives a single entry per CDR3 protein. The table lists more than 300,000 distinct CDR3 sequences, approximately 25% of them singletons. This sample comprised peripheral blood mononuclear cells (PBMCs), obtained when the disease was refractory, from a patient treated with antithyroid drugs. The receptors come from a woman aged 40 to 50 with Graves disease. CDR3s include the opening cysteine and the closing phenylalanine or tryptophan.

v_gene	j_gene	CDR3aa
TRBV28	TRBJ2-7	CASISGAYEQYF
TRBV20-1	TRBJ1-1	CSGGTALGGTEAFF
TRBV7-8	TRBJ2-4	CASSLGRQGGNIQYF
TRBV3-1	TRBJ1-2	CASSPYTENYGYTF
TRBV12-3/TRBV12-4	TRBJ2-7	CASSLGLPGNEQYF
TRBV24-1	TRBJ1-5	CATSDRTGGHQPQHF
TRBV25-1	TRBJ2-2	CASSYPAGGPLTGELFF
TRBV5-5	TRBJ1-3	CASSPGRRGGNTIYF
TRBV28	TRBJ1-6	CASCLRKNSPLHF
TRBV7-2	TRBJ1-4	CASSLRHGAGYNEKLFF
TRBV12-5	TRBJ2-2	CASGSLISTSGNRRGWITGELFF
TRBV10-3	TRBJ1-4	CAISGGTGSGEKLFF
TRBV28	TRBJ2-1	CASSLPTSGRINEQFF
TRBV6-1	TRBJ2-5	CASRISGLAGSETQYF
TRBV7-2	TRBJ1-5	CASSLMREDQPQHF
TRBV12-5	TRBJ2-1	CASGFLPASGTISSYNEQFF
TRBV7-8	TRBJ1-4	CASSLVSNEKLFF
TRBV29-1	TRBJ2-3	CSVDGLAGGPLGTDTQYF
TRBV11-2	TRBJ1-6	CASRGTGANNSPLHF
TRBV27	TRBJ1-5	CASRGTGVVANQPQHF
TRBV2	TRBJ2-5	CASSELAGLETQYF
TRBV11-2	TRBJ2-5	CASSLEWGAETQYF
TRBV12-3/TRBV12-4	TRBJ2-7	CASSFREVGEQYF
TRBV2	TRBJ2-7	CASSQALGTAPGQYF
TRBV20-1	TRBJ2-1	CSAMTSGRADEQFF
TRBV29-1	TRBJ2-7	CSVETNGFAGENEQYF
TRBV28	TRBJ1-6	CASSLITGGSPLHF
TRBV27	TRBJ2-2	CASSLSEWTGELFF